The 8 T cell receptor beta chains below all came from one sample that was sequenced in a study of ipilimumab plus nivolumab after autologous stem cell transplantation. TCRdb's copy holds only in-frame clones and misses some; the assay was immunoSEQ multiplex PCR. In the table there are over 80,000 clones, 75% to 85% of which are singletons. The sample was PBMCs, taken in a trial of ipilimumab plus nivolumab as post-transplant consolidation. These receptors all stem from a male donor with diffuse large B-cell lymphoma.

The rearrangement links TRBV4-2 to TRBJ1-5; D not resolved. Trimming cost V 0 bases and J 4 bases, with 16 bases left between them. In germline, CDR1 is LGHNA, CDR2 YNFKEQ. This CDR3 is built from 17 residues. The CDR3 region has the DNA TGTGCCAGCAGCCAAGATCCGGGCCTCATCCCGAATCAGCCCCAGCATTTT. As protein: CASSQDPGLIPNQPQHF.

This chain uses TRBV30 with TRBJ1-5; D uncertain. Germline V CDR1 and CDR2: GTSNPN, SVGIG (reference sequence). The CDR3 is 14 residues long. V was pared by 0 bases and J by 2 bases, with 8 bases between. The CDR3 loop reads CAWSVNGGNQPQHF. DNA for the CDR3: TGTGCCTGGAGTGTTAATGGGGGCAATCAGCCCCAGCATTTT.

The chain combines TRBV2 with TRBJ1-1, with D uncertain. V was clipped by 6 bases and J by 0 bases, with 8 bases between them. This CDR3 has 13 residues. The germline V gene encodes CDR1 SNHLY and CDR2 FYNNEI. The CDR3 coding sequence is TGTGCCAGCAGGTCCGAAATGAACACTGAAGCTTTCTTT. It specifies CASRSEMNTEAFF. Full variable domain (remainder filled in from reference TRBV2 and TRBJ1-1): EPEVTQTPSHQVTQMGQEVILRCVPISNHLYFYWYRQILGQKVEFLVSFYNNEISEKSEIFDDQFSVERPDGSNFTLKIRSTKLEDSAMYFCASRSEMNTEAFFGQGTRLTVV.

The CDR3 region has the DNA TGTGCCAGCAGCCACCAGCACAGGGGCGGGGGGGTGGCCGGGGAGCTGTTTTTT. The encoded protein is CASSHQHRGGGVAGELFF. V usage is TRBV12-1 and J usage is TRBJ2-2; the table's D call of TRBD2 was not tested on the DNA. TRBV12-1 is described as a pseudogene. This CDR3 has 18 residues.

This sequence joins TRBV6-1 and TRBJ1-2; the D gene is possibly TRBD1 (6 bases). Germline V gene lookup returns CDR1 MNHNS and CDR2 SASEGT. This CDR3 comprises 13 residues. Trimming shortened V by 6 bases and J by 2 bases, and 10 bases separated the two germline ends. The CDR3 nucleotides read TGTGCCAGCAGCCCAACAGGGAACTATGGCTACACCTTC. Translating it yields CASSPTGNYGYTF.

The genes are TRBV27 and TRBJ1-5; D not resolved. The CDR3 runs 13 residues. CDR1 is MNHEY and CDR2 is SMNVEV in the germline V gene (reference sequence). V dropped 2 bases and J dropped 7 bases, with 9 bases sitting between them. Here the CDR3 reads CASSLMPRQPQHF. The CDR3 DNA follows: TGTGCCAGCAGTTTAATGCCGCGACAGCCCCAGCATTTT.

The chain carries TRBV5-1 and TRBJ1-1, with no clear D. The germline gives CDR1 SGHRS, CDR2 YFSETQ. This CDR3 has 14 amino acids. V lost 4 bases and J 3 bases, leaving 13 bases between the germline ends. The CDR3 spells CASSVSSGYTEAFF. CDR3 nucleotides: TGCGCCAGCAGCGTTTCGAGTGGGTACACTGAAGCTTTCTTT.

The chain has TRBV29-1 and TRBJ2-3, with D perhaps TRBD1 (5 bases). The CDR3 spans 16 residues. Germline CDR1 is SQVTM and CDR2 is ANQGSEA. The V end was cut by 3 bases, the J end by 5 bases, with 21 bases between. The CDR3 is CSVDGVGRFLGDTQYF. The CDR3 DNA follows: TGCAGCGTTGATGGCGTGGGGCGATTCTTGGGAGATACGCAGTATTTT.